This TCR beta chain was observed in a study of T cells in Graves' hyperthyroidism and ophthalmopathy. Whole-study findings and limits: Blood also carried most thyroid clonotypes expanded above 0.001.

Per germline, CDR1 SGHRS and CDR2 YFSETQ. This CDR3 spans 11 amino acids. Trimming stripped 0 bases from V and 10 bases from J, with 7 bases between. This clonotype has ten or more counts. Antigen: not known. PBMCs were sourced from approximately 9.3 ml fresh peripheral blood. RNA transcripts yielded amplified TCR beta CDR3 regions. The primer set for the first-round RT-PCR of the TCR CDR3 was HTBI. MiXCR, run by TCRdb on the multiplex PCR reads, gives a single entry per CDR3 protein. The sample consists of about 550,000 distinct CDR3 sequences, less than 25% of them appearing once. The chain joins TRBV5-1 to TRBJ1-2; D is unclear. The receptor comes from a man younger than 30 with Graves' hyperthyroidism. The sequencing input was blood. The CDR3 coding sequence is TGCGCCAGCAGCTTGGCGGGCGACTACACCTTC. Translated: CASSLAGDYTF.